What follows are 11 T cell receptor beta chains derived from one specimen sequenced in a study of T cells in Graves' hyperthyroidism and ophthalmopathy. Regions amplified from RNA transcripts were the TCR beta CDR3 regions. HTBI primers were used for first-round RT-PCR of the TCR CDR3. TCRdb called the multiplex PCR reads again in MiXCR, with one record for every CDR3 protein. The table records some 490,000 distinct CDR3 sequences, 20% to 25% of them present only once. What was sequenced was blood. These receptors came from a woman in her 70s with Graves' ophthalmopathy.

This clonotype was counted between two and nine times. The chain has TRBV20-1 and TRBJ2-7; TRBD2 matches 7 bases. From germline, CDR1 is DFQATT and CDR2 SNEGSKA (reference sequence). V trimming: 3 bases; J trimming: 5 bases; junction bases outside the gene matches: 4. The CDR3 is made up of 12 amino acids. In nucleotides, the CDR3 is TGCAGTGCTAGTTCGGGACTACACGAGCAGTACTTC. This encodes CSASSGLHEQYF.

This chain connects TRBV3-1 to TRBJ2-7; no clear D gene. Germline V gene lookup returns CDR1 LGHDT and CDR2 YNNKEL (reference sequence). The CDR3 consists of 18 residues. Trimming removed 1 base at V and 0 bases at J, with 19 bases between. CDR3: CASSQVLRARRDSYEQYF. The CDR3 DNA sequence: TGTGCCAGCAGCCAAGTTTTAAGGGCACGCAGAGACTCCTACGAGCAGTACTTC.

For the CDR3, the DNA is TGTGCCAGCAGCGTTGGGACAGGGTTCGGTGGCTACACCTTC. It specifies CASSVGTGFGGYTF. This chain connects TRBV9 to TRBJ1-2, with 9 bases aligning to TRBD1. Germline V lookup: CDR1 SGDLS, CDR2 YYNGEE. This CDR3 is 14 amino acids long. Trimming removed 2 bases from V and 7 bases from J; junction bases left unmatched: 6. Using reference TRBV9 and TRBJ1-2 for the parts outside the CDR3, the full variable domain is DSGVTQTPKHLITATGQRVTLRCSPRSGDLSVYWYQQSLDQGLQFLIQYYNGEERAKGNILERFSAQQFPDLHSELNLSSLELGDSALYFCASSVGTGFGGYTFGSGTRLTVV.

The V gene is TRBV2, the J gene TRBJ1-5; D gene ambiguous. The CDR3 is made up of 14 amino acids. Germline V gene sequence: CDR1 SNHLY, CDR2 FYNNEI. The V end lost 3 bases, the J end lost 7 bases, and 13 bases lay between the germline ends. The CDR3 is CASSELSERQPQHF. CDR3 in DNA: TGTGCCAGCAGTGAGCTATCCGAGCGGCAGCCCCAGCATTTT.

J is TRBJ1-3 and V is TRBV9; D unclear. With 2 bases removed from V and 4 bases from J, the gap between germline ends came to 13 bases. The CDR3 loop spans 15 amino acids. Germline lookup yields CDR1 SGDLS and CDR2 YYNGEE. DNA of the CDR3: TGTGCCAGCAGCGTCATGTCGGGCCCGGGAAACACCATATATTTT. It translates to CASSVMSGPGNTIYF.

The table lists this clonotype with a few counts. The rearrangement links TRBV28 to TRBJ1-4; D is uncertain. This CDR3 has 12 amino acids. CDR1 is MDHEN, CDR2 SYDVKM, per germline. Between the trimmed V and J ends, which lost 4 bases and 9 bases, there was a span of 9 bases. Here the CDR3 reads CASSSSYKKLFF. CDR3 DNA sequence: TGTGCCAGCAGTTCATCCTACAAAAAACTGTTTTTT.

This clonotype has only a few counts. The chain has TRBV7-9 and TRBJ2-7, with a tentative D call TRBD2 (6 bases). The CDR3 runs 14 residues. The germline CDR1 and CDR2 sequences are SEHNR and FQNEAQ (reference sequence). Trimming took off 3 bases at V and 7 bases at J, with 16 bases between the two ends. The CDR3 nucleotides read TGTGCCAGCAGCTTGAGTCAGCGGGTGCGAGAGCAGTACTTC. Translated: CASSLSQRVREQYF.

The V call is TRBV5-5, the J call TRBJ2-7; TRBD1 might be the D (5 bases). Looked up from germline, CDR1 is SGHKS and CDR2 is YYEKEE (reference sequence). CDR3 length: 15 residues. The ends were cut back, 5 bases at V and 6 bases at J, with 21 bases in the middle. The CDR3 DNA is TGTGCCAGCAGGCCCTCGTCGAAGCAGGGCCCCGAGCAGTACTTC. Its protein product is CASRPSSKQGPEQYF.

This clonotype has just one count. The junction differs from germline at one of its ends, possibly a read error. The chain couples TRBV5-1 to TRBJ2-6; D uncertain. Germline values: CDR1 SGHRS, CDR2 YFSETQ. This CDR3 is built from 15 residues. CDR3 sequence: CASSLEGPGANVLTF. Here the CDR3 DNA reads TGTGCCAGCAGCTTGGAAGGGCCTGGGGCCAACGTCCTGACTTTC.

The table lists this clonotype with many counts. The chain joins TRBV2 to TRBJ2-2; 8 bases map to TRBD1. Trimming took 8 bases from V and 2 from J; bases not matched to a gene: 1. The CDR3 is made up of 13 amino acids. Germline assignment: CDR1 SNHLY and CDR2 FYNNEI. CDR3 sequence reads: CASAGGNTGELFF. In nucleotides, the CDR3 is TGTGCCAGCGCAGGGGGCAACACCGGGGAGCTGTTTTTT.

This clonotype was found a few times. The rearrangement links TRBV3-1 to TRBJ1-6; D unresolved. CDR1 LGHDT and CDR2 YNNKEL come from the germline V gene (reference sequence). This CDR3 comprises 16 residues. The V end was cut by 1 base, the J end by 3 bases, with 10 bases between. CDR3 sequence (DNA): TGTGCCAGCAGCCAAGGAGGTCATAACTATAATTCACCCCTCCACTTT. Translated, it gives CASSQGGHNYNSPLHF.